This T cell receptor (beta chain) was recovered during a study of cytomegalovirus exposure and HLA in healthy donors. PCR amplification relied on 60 Vbeta primers (plus 13 Jbeta primers). In the authors' workflow: An analysis performed later counted roughly 80 million unique TCR beta chains (roughly 11 million of them shared). The assay was immunoSEQ multiplex PCR, and TCRdb's table has in-frame clones only and misses some. Clone size and the V and J calls come from that table; the DNA yielded D and trimming. The table lists approximately 80,000 clones. This CDR3 comprises 13 residues. V lost 4 bases, J lost 4 bases, and 3 bases stayed unmatched. Germline CDR1 SGHRS, CDR2 YFSETQ.

The chain recombines TRBV5-1 with TRBJ1-1; 8 nucleotides align to TRBD1. The receptor comes from a woman in her thirties in good health and CMV-seronegative. Sequenced sample: PBMCs. In nucleotides, the CDR3 is TGCGCCAGCAGCCAACAGGGGGGCACTGAAGCTTTCTTT. Translating gives CASSQQGGTEAFF.